The rows below give T cell receptor beta chains drawn from one sample of a study of blood T cells in healthy people across ages. TCRdb reprocessed the 5' RACE reads via MiXCR and lists one record per CDR3 protein. The sample comprises around 1,500,000 distinct CDR3 sequences, 35% to 45% of which are singletons, and 7% to 9% rests with the top ten. The source material was blood. Every receptor here comes from a woman under 30 in good health. Each CDR3 is given with its conserved first and last residue. The D gene is left open where the match is weak. Where a row states a size, it is once, few, many or the class of an expanded clone; other rows omit it.

TRBJ1-3 | TRBV28 | NA | once | 12 | TGTGCCAGCAGTTTCTACCGGGGGCCCATATATTTT | CASSFYRGPIYF
TRBJ2-7 | TRBV7-9 | NA | NA | 14 | TGTGCCAGCAGTGTTGCGGACGTCCTGAATGAGCAGTACTTC | CASSVADVLNEQYF
TRBJ2-1 | TRBV4-1 | TRBD2 | many | 14 | TGCGCCAGCACGGGACTAGCGGTCGACAATGAGCAGTTCTTC | CASTGLAVDNEQFF
TRBJ1-6 | TRBV12-3/TRBV12-4 | NA | NA | 14 | TGTGCCAGCAGTTTAGGTGACATTGAGTCACCCCTCCACTTT | CASSLGDIESPLHF
TRBJ1-6 | TRBV2 | NA | NA | 15 | TGTGCCAGCAGTGAAGCGCGGGGGTGGGATTCACCCCTCCACTTT | CASSEARGWDSPLHF
TRBJ2-7 | TRBV9 | TRBD2 | NA | 15 | TGTGCCAGCAGCTCACTAGCGGGAGTTGGAAATGAGCAGTACTTC | CASSSLAGVGNEQYF
TRBJ2-7 | TRBV4-1 | NA | few | 14 | TGCGCCAGCAGCCCTTTGGGGAAGTCCTACGAGCAGTACTTC | CASSPLGKSYEQYF
TRBJ2-3 | TRBV9 | NA | NA | 17 | TGTGCCAGCAGCGTCCCGTTGACTGGCGGTAGCACAGATACGCAGTATTTT | CASSVPLTGGSTDTQYF
TRBJ2-1 | TRBV14 | NA | NA | 13 | TGTGCCAGCAGCCAAGCTGGGGGCAATGAGCAGTTCTTC | CASSQAGGNEQFF
TRBJ2-7 | TRBV29-1 | NA | few | 11 | TGCAGCGTGGGGGACAACAAGGGGAGGTACTTC | CSVGDNKGRYF
TRBJ2-7 | TRBV20-1 | NA | few | 12 | TGCAGTGCTAGAGTTGACCACTACGAGCAGTACTTC | CSARVDHYEQYF
TRBJ2-1 | TRBV4-1 | NA | few | 16 | TGCGCCAGCAGCCAAGGGGCGGCTAGCGCTTACAATGAGCAGTTCTTC | CASSQGAASAYNEQFF
TRBJ2-7 | TRBV20-1 | NA | NA | 15 | TGCAGTGCTGGAGGGGGACCGCCGATTTCCTACGAGCAGTACTTC | CSAGGGPPISYEQYF
TRBJ1-2 | TRBV21-1 | NA | NA | 15 | TGTGCCAGCAGCTTACAGGGTAGTTGTGAGAATGGCTACACCTTC | CASSLQGSCENGYTF
TRBJ2-1 | TRBV5-1 | NA | many | 15 | TGTGCCAGCAGCCCCGCAGGTAGCTCCTACAATGAGCAGTTCTTC | CASSPAGSSYNEQFF
TRBJ2-1 | TRBV5-1 | TRBD2 | many | 14 | TGTGCCAGCAGCCCCGGGACTAGCGGGGGTGAGCAGTTCTTC | CASSPGTSGGEQFF
TRBJ2-7 | TRBV9 | NA | NA | 16 | TGTGCCAGCAGCGTAGGATACGAGGGGGGCTCCTACGAGCAGTACTTC | CASSVGYEGGSYEQYF
TRBJ2-5 | TRBV20-1 | TRBD2 | few | 14 | TGCAGTGCTAGACCCCGGGACTACACCCTAGGGCAGTACTTC | CSARPRDYTLGQYF
TRBJ2-7 | TRBV5-1 | NA | NA | 14 | TGCGCCAGCAGCCTGGGTTTGCCGTCCTACGAGCAGTACTTC | CASSLGLPSYEQYF
TRBJ1-2 | TRBV5-1 | NA | NA | 14 | TGCGCCAGCAGCCCCAGCATCCAGGGTTATGGCTACACCTTC | CASSPSIQGYGYTF
TRBJ2-3 | TRBV11-2 | NA | few | 15 | TGTGCCAGCAGCCTAGCAAAGCGTTCGACAGATACGCAGTATTTT | CASSLAKRSTDTQYF
TRBJ1-2 | TRBV7-9 | TRBD1 | NA | 14 | TGTGCCAGCGGCCCAGGGGGTTTGGACTATGGCTACACCTTC | CASGPGGLDYGYTF
TRBJ1-1 | TRBV6-4 | NA | NA | 13 | TGTGCCAGCAGGAGGGGGGCGGACACTGAAGCTTTCTTT | CASRRGADTEAFF
TRBJ1-2 | TRBV5-1 | NA | many | 12 | TGCGCCAGCAGCTCGACTATAGACGGCTACACCTTC | CASSSTIDGYTF